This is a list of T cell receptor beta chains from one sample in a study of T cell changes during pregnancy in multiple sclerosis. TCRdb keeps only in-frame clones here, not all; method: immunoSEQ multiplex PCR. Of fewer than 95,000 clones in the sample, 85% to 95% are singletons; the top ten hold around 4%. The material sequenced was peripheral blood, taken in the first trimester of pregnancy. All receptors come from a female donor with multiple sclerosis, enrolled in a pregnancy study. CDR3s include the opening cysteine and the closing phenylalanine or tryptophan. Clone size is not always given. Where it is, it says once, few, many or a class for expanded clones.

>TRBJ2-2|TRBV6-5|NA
CASSYGWGPPNGELFF
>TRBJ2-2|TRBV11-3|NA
CASSPMTGSGELFF
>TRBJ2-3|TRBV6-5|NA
CASRATDTQYF
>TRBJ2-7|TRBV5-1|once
CASRLGTDYEQYF
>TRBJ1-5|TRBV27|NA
CASSLGSAEAQHF
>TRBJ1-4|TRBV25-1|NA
CASSDSGQEDEKLFF
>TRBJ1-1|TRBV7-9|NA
CASSLGQPEAFF
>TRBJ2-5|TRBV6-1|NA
CASSGPVQGETQYF
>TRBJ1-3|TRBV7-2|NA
CASSLVGLGSGNTIYF
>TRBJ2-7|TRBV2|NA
CASRTDTYEQYF
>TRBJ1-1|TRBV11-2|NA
CASSLLAGVNTEAFF
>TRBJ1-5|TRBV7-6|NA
CASSLEVGGPGNQPQHF
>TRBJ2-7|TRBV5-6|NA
CASSAGGGYEQYF
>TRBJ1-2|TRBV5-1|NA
CASRQGTGTGGEGYGYTF
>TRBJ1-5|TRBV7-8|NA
CASSLDESGTADQPQHF
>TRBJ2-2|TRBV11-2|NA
CASSFLDTGELFF
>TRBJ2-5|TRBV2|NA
CASIEGGVLETQYF
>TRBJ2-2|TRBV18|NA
CASSPVGGELFF
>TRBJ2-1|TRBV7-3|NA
CASSSAAYWTGRRGEQFF
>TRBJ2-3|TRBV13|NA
CASSEGVLAGGPTDTQYF
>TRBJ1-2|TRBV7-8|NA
CASSQRTANYGYTF
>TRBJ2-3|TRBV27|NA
CASSSGLAGSKYF
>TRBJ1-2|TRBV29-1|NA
CSGGPGPGGGYTF
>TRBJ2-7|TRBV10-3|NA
CAIRAGGSAEQYF
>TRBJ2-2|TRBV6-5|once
CASTHAEPNTGELFF
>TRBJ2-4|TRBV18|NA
CASSTTPDFLGKNIQYF
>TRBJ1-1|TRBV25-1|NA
CASSNTGGTEAFF
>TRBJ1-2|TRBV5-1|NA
CASSAGRDYGYTF